This TCR beta chain was sequenced for a study of Graves' ophthalmopathy and Graves' hyperthyroidism. As the template, RNA transcripts were used to amplify TCR beta CDR3 regions. The authors performed first-round RT-PCR with HTBI primers and then a second-round multiplex PCR. MiXCR, applied by TCRdb to the multiplex PCR reads, yields one record per CDR3 protein. The top ten hold 2.5% to 3.5% of the sample, which has hundreds of thousands of distinct CDR3 sequences, 20% to 25% seen once. This clonotype was seen at least ten times. Newly diagnosed, the hyperthyroidism patients had under 2 months' duration and were aged 18 to 65. Certain patients were not enrolled. These were patients with other autoimmune diseases, uncontrolled infections, pregnancy or lactation. Fresh peripheral blood (less than 11 ml) yielded the PBMCs. V was shortened by 3 bases and J by 2 bases, with 10 bases between the two germline ends. In germline, CDR1 is SQVTM, CDR2 ANQGSEA. The length of the CDR3 is 13 residues.

What was sequenced was peripheral blood. This receptor was identified in a woman aged 18 to 35 with stable Graves' hyperthyroidism. This chain joins TRBV29-1 and TRBJ1-1; D is uncertain. CDR3 sequence (DNA): TGCAGCGTTGAGCGACGGATCAACACTGAAGCTTTCTTT. Translating it yields CSVERRINTEAFF. The variable domain in full, with the rest retrieved from reference TRBV29-1 and TRBJ1-1, is SAVISQKPSRDICQRGTSLTIQCQVDSQVTMMFWYRQQPGQSLTLIATANQGSEATYESGFVIDKFPISRPNLTFSTLTVSNMSPEDSSIYLCSVERRINTEAFFGQGTRLTVV.